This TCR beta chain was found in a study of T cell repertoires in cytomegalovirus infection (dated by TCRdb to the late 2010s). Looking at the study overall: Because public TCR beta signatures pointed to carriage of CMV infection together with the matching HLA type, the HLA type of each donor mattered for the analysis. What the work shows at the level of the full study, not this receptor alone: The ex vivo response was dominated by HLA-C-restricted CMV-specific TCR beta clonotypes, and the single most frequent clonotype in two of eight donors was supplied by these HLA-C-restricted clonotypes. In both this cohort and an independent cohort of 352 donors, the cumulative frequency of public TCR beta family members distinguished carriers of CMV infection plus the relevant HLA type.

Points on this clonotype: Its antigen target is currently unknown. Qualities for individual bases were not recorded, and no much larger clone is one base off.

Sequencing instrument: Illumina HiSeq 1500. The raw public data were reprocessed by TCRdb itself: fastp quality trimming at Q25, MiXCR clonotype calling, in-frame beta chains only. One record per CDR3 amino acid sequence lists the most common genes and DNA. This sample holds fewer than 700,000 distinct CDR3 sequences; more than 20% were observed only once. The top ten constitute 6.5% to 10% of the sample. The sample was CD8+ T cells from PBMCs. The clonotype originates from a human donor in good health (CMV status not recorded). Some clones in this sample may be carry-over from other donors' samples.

The nucleotide sequence is given as TGTGCCAGCAGCCCCGGGACCGACGATTATGGCTACACCTTC. It specifies CASSPGTDDYGYTF. The chain is made from TRBV6-1 and TRBJ1-2, with a weak D call of TRBD1 (5 bases match). CDR1 and CDR2 are read off the germline V gene as MNHNS and SASEGT. Taken from cysteine to phenylalanine, the CDR3 has 14 residues. Left in the record is the CDR3 DNA by itself, 42 bases read in frame from the first base. Between the V and J ends, shortened by 6 bases and 5 bases respectively, the junction contains 16 bases.